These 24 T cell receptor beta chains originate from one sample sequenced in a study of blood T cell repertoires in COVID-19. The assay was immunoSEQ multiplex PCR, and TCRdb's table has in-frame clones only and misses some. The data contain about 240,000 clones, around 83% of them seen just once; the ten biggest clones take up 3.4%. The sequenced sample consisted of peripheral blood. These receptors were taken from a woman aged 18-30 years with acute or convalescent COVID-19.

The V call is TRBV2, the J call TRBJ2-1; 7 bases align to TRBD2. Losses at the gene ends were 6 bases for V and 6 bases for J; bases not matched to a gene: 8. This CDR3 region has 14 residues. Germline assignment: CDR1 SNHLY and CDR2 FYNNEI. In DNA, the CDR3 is TGTGCCAGCAGCCGCTGGATAGCGGGCAATGAGCAGTTCTTC. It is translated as CASSRWIAGNEQFF.

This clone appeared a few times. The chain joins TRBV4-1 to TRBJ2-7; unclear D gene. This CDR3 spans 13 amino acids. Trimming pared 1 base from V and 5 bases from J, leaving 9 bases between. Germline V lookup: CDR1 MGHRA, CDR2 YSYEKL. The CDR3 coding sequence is TGCGCCAGCAGCCAAGGGGCCGGAAACGAGCAGTACTTC. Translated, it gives CASSQGAGNEQYF.

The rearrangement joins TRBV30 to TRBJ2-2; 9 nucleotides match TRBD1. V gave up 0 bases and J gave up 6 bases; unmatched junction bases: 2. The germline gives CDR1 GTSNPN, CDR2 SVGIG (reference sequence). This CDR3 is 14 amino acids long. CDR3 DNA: TGTGCCTGGAGTGTAGACAGGGGGTCCGGGGAGCTGTTTTTT. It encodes CAWSVDRGSGELFF. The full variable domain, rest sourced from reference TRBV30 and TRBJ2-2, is SQTIHQWPATLVQPVGSPLSLECTVEGTSNPNLYWYRQAAGRGLQLLFYSVGIGQISSEVPQNLSASRPQDRQFILSSKKLLLSDSGFYLCAWSVDRGSGELFFGEGSRLTVL.

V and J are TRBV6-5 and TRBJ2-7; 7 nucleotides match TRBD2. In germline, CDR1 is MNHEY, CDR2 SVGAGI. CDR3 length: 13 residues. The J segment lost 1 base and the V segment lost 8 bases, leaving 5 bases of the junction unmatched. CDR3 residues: CASAREGSYEQYF. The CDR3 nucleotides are TGTGCCAGCGCGAGGGAGGGGTCCTACGAGCAGTACTTC.

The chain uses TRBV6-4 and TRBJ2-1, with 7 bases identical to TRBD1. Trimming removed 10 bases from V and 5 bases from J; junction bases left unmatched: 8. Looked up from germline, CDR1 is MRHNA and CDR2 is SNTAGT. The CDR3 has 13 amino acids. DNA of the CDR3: TGTGCCAAACAGGACAGGACCAACAATGAGCAGTTCTTC. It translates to CAKQDRTNNEQFF.

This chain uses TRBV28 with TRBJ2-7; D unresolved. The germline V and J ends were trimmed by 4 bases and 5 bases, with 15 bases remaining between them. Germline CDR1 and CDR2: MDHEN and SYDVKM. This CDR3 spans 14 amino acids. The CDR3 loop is CASSSPLIRHEQYF. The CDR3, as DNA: TGTGCCAGCAGTTCCCCACTTATTCGTCACGAGCAGTACTTC.

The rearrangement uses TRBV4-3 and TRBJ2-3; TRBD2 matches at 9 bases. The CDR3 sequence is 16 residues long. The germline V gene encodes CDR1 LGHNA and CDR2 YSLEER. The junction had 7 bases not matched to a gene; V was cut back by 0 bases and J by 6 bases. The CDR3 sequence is CASSQDRREGPDTQYF. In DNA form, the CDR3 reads TGCGCCAGCAGCCAAGATAGGCGGGAGGGCCCGGATACGCAGTATTTT.

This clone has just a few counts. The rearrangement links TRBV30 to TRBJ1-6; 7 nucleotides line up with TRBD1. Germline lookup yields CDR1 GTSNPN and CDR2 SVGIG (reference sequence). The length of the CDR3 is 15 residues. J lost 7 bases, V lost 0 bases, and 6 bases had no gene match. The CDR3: CAWSVVGQPNSPLHF. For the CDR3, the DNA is TGTGCCTGGAGTGTCGTGGGACAGCCCAATTCACCCCTCCACTTT.

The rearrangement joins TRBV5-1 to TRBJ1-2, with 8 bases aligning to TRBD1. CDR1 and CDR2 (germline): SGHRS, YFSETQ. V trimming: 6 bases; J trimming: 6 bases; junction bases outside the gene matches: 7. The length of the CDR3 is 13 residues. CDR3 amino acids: CASKTTGDDGYTF. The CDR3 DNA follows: TGCGCCAGCAAGACGACAGGGGACGATGGCTACACCTTC.

DNA for the CDR3: TGTGCCAGCAGCGTAGACGGGATCGGGGAGCTGTTTTTT. Its translation: CASSVDGIGELFF. The V gene is TRBV9, the J gene TRBJ2-2, with TRBD2 as a possible D gene (5 bases). Germline values: CDR1 SGDLS, CDR2 YYNGEE. The CDR3 is made up of 13 amino acids. The germline V and J ends were trimmed by 0 bases and 7 bases, with 7 bases remaining between them. The full variable domain, in which reference TRBV9 and TRBJ2-2 provide the parts outside the CDR3, is DSGVTQTPKHLITATGQRVTLRCSPRSGDLSVYWYQQSLDQGLQFLIQYYNGEERAKGNILERFSAQQFPDLHSELNLSSLELGDSALYFCASSVDGIGELFFGEGSRLTVL.

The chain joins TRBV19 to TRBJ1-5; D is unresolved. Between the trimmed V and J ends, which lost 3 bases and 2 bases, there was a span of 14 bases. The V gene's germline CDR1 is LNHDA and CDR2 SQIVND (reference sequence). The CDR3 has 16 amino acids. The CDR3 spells CASSIGRVRGNQPQHF. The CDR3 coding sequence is TGTGCCAGTAGTATCGGGAGAGTCCGAGGCAATCAGCCCCAGCATTTT.

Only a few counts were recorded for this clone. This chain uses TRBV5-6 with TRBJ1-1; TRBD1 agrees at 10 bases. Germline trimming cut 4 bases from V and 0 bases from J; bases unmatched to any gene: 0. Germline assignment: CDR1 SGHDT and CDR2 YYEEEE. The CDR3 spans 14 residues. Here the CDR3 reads CASSGTGVNTEAFF. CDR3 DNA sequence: TGTGCCAGCAGCGGGACAGGGGTGAACACTGAAGCTTTCTTT.

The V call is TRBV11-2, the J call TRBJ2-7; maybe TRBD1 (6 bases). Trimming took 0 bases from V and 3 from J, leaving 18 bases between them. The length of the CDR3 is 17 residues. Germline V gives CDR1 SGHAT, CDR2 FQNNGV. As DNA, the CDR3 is TGTGCCAGCAGCTTAGACGACAGGCGTAGGGTGTACTACGAGCAGTACTTC. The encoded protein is CASSLDDRRRVYYEQYF. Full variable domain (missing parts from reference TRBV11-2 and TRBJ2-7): EAGVAQSPRYKIIEKRQSVAFWCNPISGHATLYWYQQILGQGPKLLIQFQNNGVVDDSQLPKDRFSAERLKGVDSTLKIQPAKLEDSAVYLCASSLDDRRRVYYEQYFGPGTRLTVT.

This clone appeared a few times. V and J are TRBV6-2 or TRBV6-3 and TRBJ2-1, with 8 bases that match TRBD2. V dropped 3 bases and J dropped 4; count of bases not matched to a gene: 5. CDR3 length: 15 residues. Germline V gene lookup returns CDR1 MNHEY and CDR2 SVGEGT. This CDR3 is CASSYSGNQYNEQFF. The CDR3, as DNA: TGTGCCAGCAGTTATAGCGGGAATCAATACAATGAGCAGTTCTTC.

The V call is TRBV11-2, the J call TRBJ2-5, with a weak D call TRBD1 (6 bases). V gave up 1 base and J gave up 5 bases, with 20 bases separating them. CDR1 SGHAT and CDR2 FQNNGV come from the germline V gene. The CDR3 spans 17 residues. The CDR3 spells CASSLADWWTVSETQYF. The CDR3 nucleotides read TGTGCCAGCAGCTTAGCTGACTGGTGGACAGTGTCCGAGACCCAGTACTTC.

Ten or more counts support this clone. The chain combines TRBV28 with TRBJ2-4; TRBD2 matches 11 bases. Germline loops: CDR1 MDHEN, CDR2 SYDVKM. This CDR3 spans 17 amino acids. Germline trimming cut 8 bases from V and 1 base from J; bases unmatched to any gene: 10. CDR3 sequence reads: CASGTSGGGGAKNIQYF. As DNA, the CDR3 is TGTGCCAGCGGGACTAGCGGAGGAGGGGGGGCCAAAAACATTCAGTACTTC.

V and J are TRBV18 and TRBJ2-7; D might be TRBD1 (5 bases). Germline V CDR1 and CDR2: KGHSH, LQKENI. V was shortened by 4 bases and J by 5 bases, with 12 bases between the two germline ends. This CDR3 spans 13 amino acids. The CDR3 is CASSRTPRHEQYF. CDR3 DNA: TGTGCCAGCTCACGGACACCAAGGCACGAGCAGTACTTC.

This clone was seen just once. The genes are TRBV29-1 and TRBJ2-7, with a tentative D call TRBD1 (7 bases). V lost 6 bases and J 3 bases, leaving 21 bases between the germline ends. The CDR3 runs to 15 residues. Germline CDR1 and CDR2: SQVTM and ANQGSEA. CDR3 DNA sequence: TGCAGCGTCCATGGAGGGCAGGGGGAAGGCTACGAGCAGTACTTC. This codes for CSVHGGQGEGYEQYF.

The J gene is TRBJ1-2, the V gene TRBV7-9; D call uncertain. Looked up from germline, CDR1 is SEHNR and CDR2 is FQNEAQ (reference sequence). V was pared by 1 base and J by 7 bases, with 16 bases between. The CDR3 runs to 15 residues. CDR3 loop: CASSLGSEWERGYTF. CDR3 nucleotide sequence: TGTGCCAGCAGCTTAGGGTCCGAGTGGGAGCGTGGCTACACCTTC.

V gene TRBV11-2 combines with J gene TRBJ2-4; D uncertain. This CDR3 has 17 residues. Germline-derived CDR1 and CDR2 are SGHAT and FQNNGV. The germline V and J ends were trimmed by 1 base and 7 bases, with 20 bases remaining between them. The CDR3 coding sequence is TGTGCCAGCAGCTTAGGGGTGGGCAGTCGGAAGGTTAACATTCAGTACTTC. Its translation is CASSLGVGSRKVNIQYF. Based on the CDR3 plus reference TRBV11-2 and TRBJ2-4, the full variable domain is EAGVAQSPRYKIIEKRQSVAFWCNPISGHATLYWYQQILGQGPKLLIQFQNNGVVDDSQLPKDRFSAERLKGVDSTLKIQPAKLEDSAVYLCASSLGVGSRKVNIQYFGAGTRLSVL.

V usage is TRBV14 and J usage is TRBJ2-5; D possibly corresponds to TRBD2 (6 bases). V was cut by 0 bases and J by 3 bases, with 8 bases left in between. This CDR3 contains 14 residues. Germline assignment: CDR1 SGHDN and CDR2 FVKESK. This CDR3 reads CASSQDTGEETQYF. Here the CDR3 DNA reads TGTGCCAGCAGCCAAGATACGGGAGAAGAGACCCAGTACTTC.

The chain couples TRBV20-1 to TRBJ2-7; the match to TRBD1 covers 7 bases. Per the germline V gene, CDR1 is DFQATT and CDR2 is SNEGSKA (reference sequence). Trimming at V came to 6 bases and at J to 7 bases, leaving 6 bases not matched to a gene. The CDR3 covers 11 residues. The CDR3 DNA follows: TGCAGTGCAGACAGGGATCGAGAGCAGTACTTC. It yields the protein CSADRDREQYF.

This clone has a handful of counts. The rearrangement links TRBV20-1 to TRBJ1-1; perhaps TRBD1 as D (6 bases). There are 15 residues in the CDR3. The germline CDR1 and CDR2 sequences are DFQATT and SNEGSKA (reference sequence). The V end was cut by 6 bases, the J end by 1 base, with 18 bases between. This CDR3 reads CSASPAGEGNTEAFF. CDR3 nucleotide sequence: TGCAGTGCCAGTCCCGCAGGGGAAGGGAACACTGAAGCTTTCTTT.

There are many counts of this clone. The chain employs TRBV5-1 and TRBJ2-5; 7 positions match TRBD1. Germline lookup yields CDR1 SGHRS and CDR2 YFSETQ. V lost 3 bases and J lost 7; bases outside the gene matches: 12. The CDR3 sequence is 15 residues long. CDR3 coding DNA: TGCGCCAGCAGCTCCGGGACAGAACTCTACGGGACCCAGTACTTC. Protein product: CASSSGTELYGTQYF.